A selection of T cell receptor beta chains follows, all from one sample in a study of cytomegalovirus exposure and HLA in healthy donors. Here immunoSEQ multiplex PCR was the method, and the copy in TCRdb shows in-frame clones only, minus some. The data hold 90,000 or so clones, with 65% observed a single time. Sample: PBMCs. These receptor sequences come from a boy younger than 18 in good health and CMV-seropositive. Each CDR3 is given with its conserved first and last residue. D genes are given only for firm matches. Rows give clone size only sometimes, using once, few, many, or a class for an expanded clone.

clone_size,cdr3_length,j_call,v_call,d_call,cdr3_aa,cdr3_nt
NA,12,TRBJ2-2,TRBV6-5,NA,CASSQGAGELFF,TGTGCCAGCAGTCAGGGCGCCGGGGAGCTGTTTTTT
NA,15,TRBJ1-1,TRBV5-1,NA,CASSLNLGGNTEAFF,TGCGCCAGCAGCCTTAATCTAGGGGGGAACACTGAAGCTTTCTTT
few,14,TRBJ2-3,TRBV30,NA,CAWKAMRITDTQYF,TGTGCCTGGAAGGCGATGAGGATCACAGATACGCAGTATTTT
NA,13,TRBJ1-1,TRBV19,NA,CASSMAAGLEAFF,TGTGCCAGTAGTATGGCGGCAGGGCTTGAAGCTTTCTTT
NA,16,TRBJ2-3,TRBV4-3,TRBD1,CASSPGQELSTDTQYF,TGCGCCAGCAGCCCCGGACAGGAACTTAGCACAGATACGCAGTATTTT
few,16,TRBJ2-7,TRBV29-1,TRBD1,CSVVWTGARGVYEQYF,TGCAGCGTTGTATGGACAGGGGCGCGCGGCGTCTACGAGCAGTACTTC
NA,16,TRBJ2-2,TRBV7-3,NA,CASSLGFSGNTGELFF,TGTGCCAGCAGCTTAGGGTTCTCGGGGAACACCGGGGAGCTGTTTTTT
NA,15,TRBJ2-7,TRBV27,NA,CASSRTGVSSYEQYF,TGTGCCAGCAGTAGAACAGGAGTATCTTCCTACGAGCAGTACTTC
NA,14,TRBJ2-5,TRBV5-6,NA,CASSLAGGQATQYF,TGTGCCAGCAGCTTGGCCGGGGGGCAAGCGACCCAGTACTTC
NA,15,TRBJ1-2,TRBV2,TRBD1,CASNRQGAYNYGYTF,TGTGCCAGCAACCGACAGGGGGCATACAATTATGGCTACACCTTC
NA,13,TRBJ1-1,TRBV7-9,NA,CASSLVAQGAAFF,TGTGCCAGCAGCTTGGTGGCTCAGGGTGCAGCTTTCTTT
NA,19,TRBJ1-3,TRBV7-9,TRBD1,CASSLAGTGGYISGNTIYF,TGTGCCAGCAGCCTCGCCGGGACAGGGGGTTACATCTCTGGAAACACCATATATTTT
NA,14,TRBJ1-5,TRBV7-2,TRBD1,CASSLPGQGRPQHF,TGTGCCAGCAGCTTACCGGGACAGGGCAGGCCCCAGCATTTT
NA,12,TRBJ2-1,TRBV28,TRBD1,CASSLGTDEQFF,TGTGCCAGCAGTCTTGGGACAGATGAGCAGTTCTTC
once,13,TRBJ2-7,TRBV18,NA,CASSLGTNYEQYF,TGTGCCAGCTCGCTCGGGACAAATTACGAGCAGTACTTC
NA,17,TRBJ2-6,TRBV7-8,TRBD1,CASSDRTGWSGANVLTF,TGTGCCAGCTCCGATCGGACAGGGTGGAGTGGGGCCAACGTCCTGACTTTC
NA,13,TRBJ1-2,TRBV7-8,NA,CASSLAGDYGYTF,TGTGCCAGCAGCTTGGCAGGGGACTATGGCTACACCTTC
NA,14,TRBJ2-7,TRBV27,TRBD2,CASSLMQGTSEQYF,TGTGCCAGCAGTTTAATGCAGGGGACTAGCGAGCAGTACTTC
NA,15,TRBJ2-3,TRBV4-1,TRBD1,CASSPGQGATDTQYF,TGCGCCAGCAGTCCGGGACAGGGGGCAACAGATACGCAGTATTTT
few,14,TRBJ2-7,TRBV6-5,TRBD1,CASSRTGPSYEQYF,TGTGCCAGCAGTCGGACAGGGCCCTCCTACGAGCAGTACTTC
NA,15,TRBJ2-7,TRBV5-1,TRBD1,CASSRGQGVPDEQYF,TGCGCCAGCAGCCGAGGACAGGGGGTGCCTGACGAGCAGTACTTC
NA,12,TRBJ2-7,TRBV29-1,TRBD1,CSVESGSGQRMF,TGCAGCGTTGAATCGGGGTCGGGACAGCGAATGTTC
NA,15,TRBJ2-1,TRBV5-5,TRBD2,CASTPEAGVSNEQFF,TGTGCCAGCACGCCGGAGGCGGGGGTGTCCAATGAGCAGTTCTTC
NA,15,TRBJ1-4,TRBV9,TRBD1,CASSPRTGEAEKLFF,TGTGCCAGCAGCCCCCGGACAGGGGAGGCTGAAAAACTGTTTTTT
many,18,TRBJ1-3,TRBV5-6,TRBD1,CASSLLMGQGVSGNTIYF,TGTGCCAGCAGCCTACTCATGGGACAGGGGGTCTCTGGAAACACCATATATTTT
NA,13,TRBJ2-7,TRBV30,TRBD2,CAWSFGLAYEQYF,TGTGCCTGGAGTTTCGGACTAGCTTACGAGCAGTACTTC
once,15,TRBJ1-4,TRBV2,TRBD1,CASSRDRTGEEKLFF,TGTGCCAGCAGTCGTGACCGGACAGGGGAGGAAAAACTGTTTTTT
NA,15,TRBJ2-7,TRBV6-5,TRBD2,CASSPLAGGVYEQYF,TGTGCCAGCAGCCCCTTAGCGGGGGGGGTCTACGAGCAGTACTTC
NA,15,TRBJ1-2,TRBV6-1,NA,CASSATGTSPYGYTF,TGTGCCAGCAGCGCTACCGGGACTTCGCCCTATGGCTACACCTTC
NA,15,TRBJ2-2,TRBV5-1,NA,CASSLDRANTGELFF,TGCGCCAGCAGCTTGGACAGGGCGAACACCGGGGAGCTGTTTTTT
NA,15,TRBJ2-2,TRBV30,TRBD1,CAWSGGQGGTGELFF,TGTGCCTGGAGTGGGGGACAGGGAGGCACCGGGGAGCTGTTTTTT
NA,11,TRBJ1-2,TRBV19,NA,CASRYRDGYTF,TGTGCCAGTCGGTATCGGGATGGCTACACCTTC
NA,15,TRBJ1-4,TRBV2,NA,CASKGYASSGEKLFF,TGTGCCAGCAAGGGGTACGCCAGCTCCGGTGAAAAACTGTTTTTT
NA,16,TRBJ2-1,TRBV6-1,TRBD2,CASSALAGGHYNEQFF,TGTGCCAGCAGTGCGCTAGCGGGGGGGCACTACAATGAGCAGTTCTTC
few,16,TRBJ1-2,TRBV5-6,TRBD1,CASSLRGGAEIGGYTF,TGTGCCAGCAGCTTGCGAGGGGGCGCTGAGATTGGTGGCTACACCTTC
NA,17,TRBJ2-3,TRBV30,NA,CAWSPVRGGRGTDTQYF,TGTGCCTGGAGTCCCGTGAGGGGGGGCAGGGGCACAGATACGCAGTATTTT
NA,15,TRBJ1-2,TRBV5-1,TRBD1,CASSRLAGTDYGYTF,TGCGCCAGCAGCCGGCTTGCCGGGACAGACTATGGCTACACCTTC
NA,17,TRBJ2-5,TRBV5-1,TRBD2,CASSLGPFGAGGETQYF,TGCGCCAGCAGCTTGGGACCCTTTGGGGCGGGAGGAGAGACCCAGTACTTC
once,13,TRBJ1-2,TRBV6-5,NA,CASSTYSGHGYTF,TGTGCCAGCAGTACTTACAGTGGGCATGGCTACACCTTC
once,14,TRBJ2-5,TRBV5-1,TRBD1,CASSFNRGVETQYF,TGCGCCAGCAGCTTCAACAGGGGGGTAGAGACCCAGTACTTC
few,13,TRBJ2-7,TRBV19,NA,CASSVLDGYEQYF,TGTGCCAGTAGTGTACTCGACGGGTACGAGCAGTACTTC
NA,15,TRBJ1-5,TRBV19,TRBD1,CASSMGQGAWQPQHF,TGTGCCAGTAGTATGGGACAGGGGGCATGGCAGCCCCAGCATTTT
NA,13,TRBJ2-5,TRBV2,NA,CASPEPAGETQYF,TGTGCCAGCCCCGAGCCGGCAGGGGAGACCCAGTACTTC
NA,12,TRBJ1-5,TRBV6-1,NA,CASRVSGQPQHF,TGTGCCAGCAGGGTAAGCGGCCAGCCCCAGCATTTT
few,18,TRBJ1-1,TRBV7-9,NA,CASIPGEGHHIRNTEAFF,TGTGCCAGCATCCCGGGCGAGGGACACCATATTCGGAACACTGAAGCTTTCTTT
NA,13,TRBJ1-1,TRBV2,TRBD1,CASSGTGRTEAFF,TGTGCCAGCAGTGGGACAGGGCGAACTGAAGCTTTCTTT
NA,14,TRBJ1-1,TRBV2,TRBD1,CASSVRTGLTEAFF,TGTGCCAGCAGTGTAAGGACAGGCTTGACTGAAGCTTTCTTT
once,15,TRBJ1-5,TRBV4-2,TRBD1,CASRQDTGGARPQHF,TGTGCCAGCAGACAAGATACAGGGGGCGCGAGGCCCCAGCATTTT
few,13,TRBJ2-7,TRBV7-9,TRBD1,CASSWTGSYEQYF,TGTGCCAGCAGCTGGACAGGGTCCTACGAGCAGTACTTC
NA,15,TRBJ2-2,TRBV7-6,TRBD1,CASSWTGGSTGELFF,TGTGCCAGCAGCTGGACAGGGGGAAGCACCGGGGAGCTGTTTTTT
few,14,TRBJ2-1,TRBV4-3,NA,CASSQGLSYNEQFF,TGCGCCAGCAGCCAGGGGCTATCCTACAATGAGCAGTTCTTC
few,14,TRBJ2-7,TRBV5-4,TRBD2,CASSFAGGPNEQYF,TGTGCCAGCAGCTTTGCGGGAGGGCCCAACGAGCAGTACTTC
NA,16,TRBJ2-7,TRBV6-5,NA,CASSYSSDKISYEQYF,TGTGCCAGCAGTTACTCAAGTGACAAGATATCCTACGAGCAGTACTTC
NA,15,TRBJ1-5,TRBV2,NA,CASSERSGPNQPQHF,TGTGCCAGCAGTGAAAGGTCAGGTCCCAATCAGCCCCAGCATTTT
NA,14,TRBJ1-2,TRBV15,NA,CATSRGGGGYGYTF,TGTGCCACCAGCAGGGGAGGGGGGGGGTATGGCTACACCTTC
few,15,TRBJ2-7,TRBV6-6,NA,CASSSLLRPSYEQYF,TGTGCCAGCAGTTCCCTCCTTCGTCCCTCCTACGAGCAGTACTTC
few,12,TRBJ1-1,TRBV7-2,NA,CASSSSGGERAF,TGTGCCAGCAGCTCATCCGGAGGGGAGCGGGCCTTT
few,15,TRBJ2-1,TRBV4-3,NA,CASSREVSSYNEQFF,TGCGCCAGCAGCCGGGAGGTAAGCTCCTACAATGAGCAGTTCTTC
NA,15,TRBJ2-7,TRBV4-3,NA,CASSQDKASTYEQYF,TGCGCCAGCAGCCAAGATAAGGCTAGCACTTACGAGCAGTACTTC
NA,16,TRBJ1-3,TRBV7-9,TRBD1,CASSPSPTGPGNTIYF,TGTGCCAGCAGCCCTTCCCCGACAGGGCCTGGAAACACCATATATTTT